This T cell receptor (beta chain) was documented in a study of response to subunit inactivated influenza vaccine. In its sample, this clonotype was seen many times. MiXCR, applied by TCRdb to the RT-PCR reads, yields one record per CDR3 protein. Of about 570,000 distinct CDR3 sequences in the sample, around 11% were seen once. A further study also used this sample, focusing on T cells expressing NK-cell markers. That source reports: cDNA encoding TCR beta was synthesized via 5'RACE template switching incorporating UMIs. In sorted CD3+CD56+NKG2C+, CD3+CD56+NKG2C- and CD3+CD56-NKG2C+ T cells, TCR beta repertoires were obtained.

Here the sequenced sample was PBMCs from blood, taken on the day of vaccination. This receptor was identified in a man in his forties or fifties who received an inactivated influenza vaccine.

CDR3 nucleotide sequence: TGTGCCAGCAGACATGACAATGAGCAGTTCTTC. Amino acids: CASRHDNEQFF. The chain combines TRBV3-1 with TRBJ2-1; D unclear. This CDR3 is 11 amino acids long. The V and J ends lost 6 bases and 5 bases respectively, with 5 bases between them. In germline, CDR1 is LGHDT, CDR2 YNNKEL (reference sequence).